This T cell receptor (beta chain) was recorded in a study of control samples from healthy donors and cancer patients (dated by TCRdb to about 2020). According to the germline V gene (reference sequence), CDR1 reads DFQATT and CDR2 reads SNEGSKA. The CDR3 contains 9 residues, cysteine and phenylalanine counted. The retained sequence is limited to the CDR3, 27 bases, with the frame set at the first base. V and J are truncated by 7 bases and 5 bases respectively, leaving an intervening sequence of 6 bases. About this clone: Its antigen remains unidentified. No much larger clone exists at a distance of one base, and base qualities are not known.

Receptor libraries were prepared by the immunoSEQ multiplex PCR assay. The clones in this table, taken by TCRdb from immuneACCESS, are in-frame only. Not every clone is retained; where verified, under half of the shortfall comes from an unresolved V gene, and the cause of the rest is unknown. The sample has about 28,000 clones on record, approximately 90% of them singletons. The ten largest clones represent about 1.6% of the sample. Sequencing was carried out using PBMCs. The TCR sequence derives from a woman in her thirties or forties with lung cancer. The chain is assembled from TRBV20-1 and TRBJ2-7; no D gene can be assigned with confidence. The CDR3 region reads CSVSDEQYF. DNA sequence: TGCAGTGTGAGTGACGAGCAGTACTTC.